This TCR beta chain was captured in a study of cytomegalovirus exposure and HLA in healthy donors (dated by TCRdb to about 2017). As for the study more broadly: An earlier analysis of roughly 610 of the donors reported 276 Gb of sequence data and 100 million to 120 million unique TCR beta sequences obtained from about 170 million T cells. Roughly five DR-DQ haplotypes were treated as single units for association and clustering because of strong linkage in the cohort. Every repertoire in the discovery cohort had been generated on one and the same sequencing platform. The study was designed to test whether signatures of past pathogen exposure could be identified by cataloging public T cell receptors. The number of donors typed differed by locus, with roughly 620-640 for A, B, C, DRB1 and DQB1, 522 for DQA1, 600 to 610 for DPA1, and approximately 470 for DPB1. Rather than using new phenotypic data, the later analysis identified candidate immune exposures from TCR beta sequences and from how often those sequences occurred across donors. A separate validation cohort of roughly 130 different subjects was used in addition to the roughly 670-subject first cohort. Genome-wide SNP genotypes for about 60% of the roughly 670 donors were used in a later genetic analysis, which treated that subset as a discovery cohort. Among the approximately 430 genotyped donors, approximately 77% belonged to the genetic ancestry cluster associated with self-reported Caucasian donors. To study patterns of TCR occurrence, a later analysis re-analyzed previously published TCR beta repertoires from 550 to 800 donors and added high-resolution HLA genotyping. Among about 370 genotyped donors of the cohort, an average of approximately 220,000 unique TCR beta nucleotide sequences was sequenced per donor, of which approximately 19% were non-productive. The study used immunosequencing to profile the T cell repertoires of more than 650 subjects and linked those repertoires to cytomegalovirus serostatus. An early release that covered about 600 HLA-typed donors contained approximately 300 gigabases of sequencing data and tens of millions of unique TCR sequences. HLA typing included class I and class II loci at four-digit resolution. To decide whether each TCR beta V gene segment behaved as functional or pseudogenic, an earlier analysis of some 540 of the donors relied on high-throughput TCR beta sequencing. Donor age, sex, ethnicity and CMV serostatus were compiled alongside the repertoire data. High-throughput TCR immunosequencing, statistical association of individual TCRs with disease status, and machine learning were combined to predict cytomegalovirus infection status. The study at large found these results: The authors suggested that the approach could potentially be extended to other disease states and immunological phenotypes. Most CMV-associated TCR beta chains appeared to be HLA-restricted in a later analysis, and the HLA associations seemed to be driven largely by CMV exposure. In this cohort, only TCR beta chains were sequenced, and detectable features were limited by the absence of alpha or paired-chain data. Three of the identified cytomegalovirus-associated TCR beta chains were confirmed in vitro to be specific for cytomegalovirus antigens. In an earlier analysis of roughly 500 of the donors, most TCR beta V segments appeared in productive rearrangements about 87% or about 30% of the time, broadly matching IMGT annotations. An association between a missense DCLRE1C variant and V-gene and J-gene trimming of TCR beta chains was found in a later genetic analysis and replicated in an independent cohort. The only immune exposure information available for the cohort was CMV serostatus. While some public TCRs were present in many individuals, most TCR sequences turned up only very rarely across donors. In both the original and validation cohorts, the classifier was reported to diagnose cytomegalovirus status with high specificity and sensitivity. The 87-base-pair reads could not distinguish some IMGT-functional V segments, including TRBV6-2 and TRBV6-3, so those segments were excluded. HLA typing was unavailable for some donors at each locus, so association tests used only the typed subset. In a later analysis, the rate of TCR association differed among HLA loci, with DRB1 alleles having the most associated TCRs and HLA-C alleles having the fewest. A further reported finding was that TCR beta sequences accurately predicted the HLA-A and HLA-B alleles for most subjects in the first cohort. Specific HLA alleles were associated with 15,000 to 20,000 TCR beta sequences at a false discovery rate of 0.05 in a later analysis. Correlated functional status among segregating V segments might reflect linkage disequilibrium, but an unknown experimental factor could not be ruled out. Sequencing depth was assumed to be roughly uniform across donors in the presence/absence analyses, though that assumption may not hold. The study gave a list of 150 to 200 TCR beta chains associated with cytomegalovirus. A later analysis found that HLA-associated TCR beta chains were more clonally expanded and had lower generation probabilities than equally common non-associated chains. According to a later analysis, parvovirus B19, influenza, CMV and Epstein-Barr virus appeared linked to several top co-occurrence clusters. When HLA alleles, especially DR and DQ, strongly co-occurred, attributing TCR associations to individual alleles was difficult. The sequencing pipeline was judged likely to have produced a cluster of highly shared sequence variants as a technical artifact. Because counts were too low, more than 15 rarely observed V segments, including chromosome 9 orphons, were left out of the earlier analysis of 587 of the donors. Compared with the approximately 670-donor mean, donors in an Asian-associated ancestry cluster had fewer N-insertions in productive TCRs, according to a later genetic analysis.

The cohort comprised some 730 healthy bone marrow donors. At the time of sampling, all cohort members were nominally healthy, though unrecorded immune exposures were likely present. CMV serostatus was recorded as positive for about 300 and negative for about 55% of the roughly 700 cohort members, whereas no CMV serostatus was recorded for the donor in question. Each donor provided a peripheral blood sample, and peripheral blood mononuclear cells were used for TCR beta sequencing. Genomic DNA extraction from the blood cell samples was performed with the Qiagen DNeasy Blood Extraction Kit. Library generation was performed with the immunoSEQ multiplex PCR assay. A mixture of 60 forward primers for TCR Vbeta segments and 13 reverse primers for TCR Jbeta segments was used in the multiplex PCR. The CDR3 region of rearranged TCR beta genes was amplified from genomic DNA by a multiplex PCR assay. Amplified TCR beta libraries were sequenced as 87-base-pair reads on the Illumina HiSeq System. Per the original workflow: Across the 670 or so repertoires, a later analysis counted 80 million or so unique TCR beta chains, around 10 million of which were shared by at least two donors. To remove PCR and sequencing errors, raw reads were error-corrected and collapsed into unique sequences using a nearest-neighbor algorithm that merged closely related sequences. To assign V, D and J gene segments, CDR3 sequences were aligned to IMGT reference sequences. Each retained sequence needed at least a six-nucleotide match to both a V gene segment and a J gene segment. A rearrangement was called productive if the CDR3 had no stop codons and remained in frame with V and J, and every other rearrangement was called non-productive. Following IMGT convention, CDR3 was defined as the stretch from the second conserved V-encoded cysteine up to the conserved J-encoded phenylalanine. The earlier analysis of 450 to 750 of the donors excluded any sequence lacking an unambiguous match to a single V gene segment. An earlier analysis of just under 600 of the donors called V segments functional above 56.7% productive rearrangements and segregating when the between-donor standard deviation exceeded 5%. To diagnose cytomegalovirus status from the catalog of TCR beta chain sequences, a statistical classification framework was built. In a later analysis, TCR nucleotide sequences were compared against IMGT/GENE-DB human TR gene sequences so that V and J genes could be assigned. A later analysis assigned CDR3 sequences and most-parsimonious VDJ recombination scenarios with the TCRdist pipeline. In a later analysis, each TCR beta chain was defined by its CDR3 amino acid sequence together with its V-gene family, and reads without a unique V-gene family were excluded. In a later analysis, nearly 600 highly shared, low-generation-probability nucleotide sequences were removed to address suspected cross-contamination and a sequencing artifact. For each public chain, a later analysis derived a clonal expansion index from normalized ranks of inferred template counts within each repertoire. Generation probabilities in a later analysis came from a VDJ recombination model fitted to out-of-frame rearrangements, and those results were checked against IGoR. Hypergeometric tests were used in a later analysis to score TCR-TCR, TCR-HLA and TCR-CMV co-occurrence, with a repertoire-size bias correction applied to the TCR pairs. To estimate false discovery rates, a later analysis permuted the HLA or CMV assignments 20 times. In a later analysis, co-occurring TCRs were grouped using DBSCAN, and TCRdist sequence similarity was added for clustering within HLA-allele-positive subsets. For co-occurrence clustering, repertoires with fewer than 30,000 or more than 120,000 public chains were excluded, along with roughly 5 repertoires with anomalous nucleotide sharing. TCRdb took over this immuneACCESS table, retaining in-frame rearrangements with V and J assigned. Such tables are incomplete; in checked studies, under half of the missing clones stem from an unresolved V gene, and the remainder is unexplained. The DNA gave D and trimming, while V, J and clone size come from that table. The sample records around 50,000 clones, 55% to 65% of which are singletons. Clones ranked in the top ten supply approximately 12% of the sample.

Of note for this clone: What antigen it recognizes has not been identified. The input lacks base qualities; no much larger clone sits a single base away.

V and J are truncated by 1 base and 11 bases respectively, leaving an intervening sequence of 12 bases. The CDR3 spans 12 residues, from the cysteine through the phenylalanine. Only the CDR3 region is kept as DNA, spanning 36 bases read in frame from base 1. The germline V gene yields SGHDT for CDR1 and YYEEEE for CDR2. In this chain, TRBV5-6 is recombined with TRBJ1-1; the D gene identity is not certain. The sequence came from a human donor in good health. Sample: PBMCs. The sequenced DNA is TGTGCCAGCAGCTTGTACGGGGTGGCGGCTTTCTTT. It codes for CASSLYGVAAFF. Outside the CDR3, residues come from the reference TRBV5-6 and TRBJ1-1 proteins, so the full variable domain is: DAGVTQSPTHLIKTRGQQVTLRCSPKSGHDTVSWYQQALGQGPQFIFQYYEEEERQRGNFPDRFSGHQFPNYSSELNVNALLLGDSALYLCASSLYGVAAFFGQGTRLTVV.